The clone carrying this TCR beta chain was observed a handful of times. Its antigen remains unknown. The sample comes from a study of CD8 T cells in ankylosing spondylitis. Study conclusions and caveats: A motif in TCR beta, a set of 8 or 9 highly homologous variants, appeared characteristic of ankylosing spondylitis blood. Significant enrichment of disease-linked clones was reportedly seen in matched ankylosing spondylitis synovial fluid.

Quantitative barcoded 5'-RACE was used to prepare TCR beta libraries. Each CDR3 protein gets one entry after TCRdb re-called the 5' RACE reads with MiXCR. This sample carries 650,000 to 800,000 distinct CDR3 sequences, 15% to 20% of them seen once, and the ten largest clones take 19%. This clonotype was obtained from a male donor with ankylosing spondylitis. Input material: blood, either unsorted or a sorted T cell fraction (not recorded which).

In nucleotides, the CDR3 is TGTGCCAGCGGGCGGAGATACAATGAGCAGTTCTTC. Translating it yields CASGRRYNEQFF. The rearrangement uses TRBV6-2 or TRBV6-3 and TRBJ2-1; no definite D call. The CDR3 is 12 amino acids. Trimming took 8 bases from V and 4 from J, leaving 9 bases between them. Germline lookup yields CDR1 MNHEY and CDR2 SVGEGT.